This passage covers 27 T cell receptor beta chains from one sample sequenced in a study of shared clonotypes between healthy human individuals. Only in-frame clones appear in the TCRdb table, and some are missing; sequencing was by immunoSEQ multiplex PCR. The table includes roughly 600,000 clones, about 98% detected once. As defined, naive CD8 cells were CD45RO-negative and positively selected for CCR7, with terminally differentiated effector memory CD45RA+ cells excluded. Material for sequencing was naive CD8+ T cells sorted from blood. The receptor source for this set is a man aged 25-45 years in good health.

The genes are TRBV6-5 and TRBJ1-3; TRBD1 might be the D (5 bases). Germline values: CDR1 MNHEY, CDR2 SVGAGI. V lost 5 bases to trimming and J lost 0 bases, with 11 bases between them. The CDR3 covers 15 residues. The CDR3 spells CASSADSHSGNTIYF. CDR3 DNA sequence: TGTGCCAGCAGTGCAGACAGCCACTCTGGAAACACCATATATTTT.

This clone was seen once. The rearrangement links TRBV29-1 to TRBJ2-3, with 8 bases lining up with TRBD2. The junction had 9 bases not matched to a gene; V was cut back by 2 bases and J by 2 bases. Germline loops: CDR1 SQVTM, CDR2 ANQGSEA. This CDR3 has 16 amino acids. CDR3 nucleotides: TGCAGCGTTGAAACAGGGAGTAGCGGGATCACAGATACGCAGTATTTT. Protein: CSVETGSSGITDTQYF.

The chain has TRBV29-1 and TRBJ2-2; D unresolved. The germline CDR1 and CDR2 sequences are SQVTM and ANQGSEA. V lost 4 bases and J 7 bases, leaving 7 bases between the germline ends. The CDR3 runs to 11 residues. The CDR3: CSVVRFGELFF. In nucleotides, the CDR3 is TGCAGCGTTGTGCGGTTCGGGGAGCTGTTTTTT.

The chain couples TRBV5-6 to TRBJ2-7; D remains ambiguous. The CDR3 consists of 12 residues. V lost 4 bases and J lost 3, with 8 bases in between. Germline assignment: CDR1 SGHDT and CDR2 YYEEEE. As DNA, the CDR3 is TGTGCCAGCAGCGGGGATCTCTACGAGCAGTACTTC. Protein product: CASSGDLYEQYF.

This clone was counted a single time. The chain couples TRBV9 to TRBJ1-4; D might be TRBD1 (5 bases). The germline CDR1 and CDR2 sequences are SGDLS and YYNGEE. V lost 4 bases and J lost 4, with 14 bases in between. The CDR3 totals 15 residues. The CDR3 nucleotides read TGTGCCAGCAGCCCGGGAGGGGCGTTTAATGAAAAACTGTTTTTT. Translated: CASSPGGAFNEKLFF.

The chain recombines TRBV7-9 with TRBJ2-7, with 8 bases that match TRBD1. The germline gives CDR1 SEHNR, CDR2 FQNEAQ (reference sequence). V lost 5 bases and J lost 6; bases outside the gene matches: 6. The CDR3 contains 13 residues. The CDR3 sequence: CASSADRGSEQYF. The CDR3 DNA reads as TGTGCCAGCAGCGCCGACAGGGGTTCCGAGCAGTACTTC.

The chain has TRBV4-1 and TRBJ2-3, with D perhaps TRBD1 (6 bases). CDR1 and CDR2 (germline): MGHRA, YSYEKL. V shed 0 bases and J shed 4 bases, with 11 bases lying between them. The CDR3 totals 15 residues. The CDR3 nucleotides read TGCGCCAGCAGCCAAGAAATGCACAGGGCAGATACGCAGTATTTT. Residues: CASSQEMHRADTQYF.

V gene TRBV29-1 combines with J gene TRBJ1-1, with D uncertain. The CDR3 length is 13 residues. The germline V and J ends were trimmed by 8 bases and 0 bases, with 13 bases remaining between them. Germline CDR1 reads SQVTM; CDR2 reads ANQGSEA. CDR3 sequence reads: CSCEDGMNTEAFF. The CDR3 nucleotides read TGCAGCTGCGAGGACGGAATGAACACTGAAGCTTTCTTT. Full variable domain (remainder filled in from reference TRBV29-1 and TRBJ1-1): SAVISQKPSRDICQRGTSLTIQCQVDSQVTMMFWYRQQPGQSLTLIATANQGSEATYESGFVIDKFPISRPNLTFSTLTVSNMSPEDSSIYLCSCEDGMNTEAFFGQGTRLTVV.

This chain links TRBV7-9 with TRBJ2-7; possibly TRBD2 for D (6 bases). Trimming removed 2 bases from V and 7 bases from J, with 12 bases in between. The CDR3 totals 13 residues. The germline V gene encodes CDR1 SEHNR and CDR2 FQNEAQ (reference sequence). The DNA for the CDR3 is TGTGCCAGCAGCTTAATCCTAGCGAGTGAGCAGTACTTC. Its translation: CASSLILASEQYF.

CDR3 amino acids: CSATESNEQFF. In nucleotides, the CDR3 is TGCAGCGCGACAGAGAGCAATGAGCAGTTCTTC. The V call is TRBV29-1, the J call TRBJ2-1; D perhaps matches TRBD1 (5 bases). Germline lookup yields CDR1 SQVTM and CDR2 ANQGSEA. This CDR3 spans 11 amino acids. V gave up 7 bases and J gave up 6 bases, with 10 bases separating them.

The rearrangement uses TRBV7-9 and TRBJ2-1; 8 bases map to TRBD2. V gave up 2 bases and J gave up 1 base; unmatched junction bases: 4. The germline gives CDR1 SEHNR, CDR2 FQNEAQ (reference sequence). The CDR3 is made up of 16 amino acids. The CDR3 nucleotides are TGTGCCAGCAGCTTATTGCGGGAGGAGTCCTACAATGAGCAGTTCTTC. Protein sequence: CASSLLREESYNEQFF.

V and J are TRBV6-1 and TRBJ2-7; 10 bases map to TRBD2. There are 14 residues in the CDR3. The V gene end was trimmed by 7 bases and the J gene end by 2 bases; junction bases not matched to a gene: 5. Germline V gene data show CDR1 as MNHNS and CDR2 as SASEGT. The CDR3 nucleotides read TGTGCCAGCAAGCTCAGCGGGAGGGCCTACGAGCAGTACTTC. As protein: CASKLSGRAYEQYF.

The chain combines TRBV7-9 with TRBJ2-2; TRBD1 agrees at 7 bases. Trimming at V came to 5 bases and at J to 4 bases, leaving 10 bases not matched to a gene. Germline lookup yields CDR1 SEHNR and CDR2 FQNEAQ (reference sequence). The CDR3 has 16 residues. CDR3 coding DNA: TGTGCCAGCAGCGGTACAGGGGACATCATCACCGGGGAGCTGTTTTTT. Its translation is CASSGTGDIITGELFF.

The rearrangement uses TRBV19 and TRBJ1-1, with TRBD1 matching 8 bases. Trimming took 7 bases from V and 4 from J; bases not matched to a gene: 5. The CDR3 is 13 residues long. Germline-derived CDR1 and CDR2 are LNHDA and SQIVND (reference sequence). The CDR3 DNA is TGTGCCAGTATAGACAGGGGCCTCACTGAAGCTTTCTTT. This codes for CASIDRGLTEAFF.

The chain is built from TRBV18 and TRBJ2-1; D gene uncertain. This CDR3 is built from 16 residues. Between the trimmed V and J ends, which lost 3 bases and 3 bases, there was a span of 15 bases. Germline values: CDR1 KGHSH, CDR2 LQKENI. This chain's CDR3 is CASSPSETNLYNEQFF. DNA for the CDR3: TGTGCCAGCTCACCCTCGGAGACAAATCTCTACAATGAGCAGTTCTTC.

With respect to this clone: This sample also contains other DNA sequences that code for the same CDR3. The CDR3 sequence is CASSLKQGDEKLFF. The CDR3 DNA reads as TGCGCCAGCAGCTTGAAACAGGGGGATGAAAAACTGTTTTTT. The chain carries TRBV5-1 and TRBJ1-4; 8 bases match TRBD1. Looked up from germline, CDR1 is SGHRS and CDR2 is YFSETQ. V lost 1 base to trimming and J lost 6 bases; unmatched junction nucleotides: 2. The CDR3 sequence is 14 residues long.

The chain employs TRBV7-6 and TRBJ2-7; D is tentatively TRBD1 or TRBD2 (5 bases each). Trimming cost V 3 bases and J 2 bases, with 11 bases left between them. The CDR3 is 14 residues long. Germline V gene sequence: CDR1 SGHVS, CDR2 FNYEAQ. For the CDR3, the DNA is TGTGCCAGCAGCTTTGGGACGGAGACCTACGAGCAGTACTTC. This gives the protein CASSFGTETYEQYF.

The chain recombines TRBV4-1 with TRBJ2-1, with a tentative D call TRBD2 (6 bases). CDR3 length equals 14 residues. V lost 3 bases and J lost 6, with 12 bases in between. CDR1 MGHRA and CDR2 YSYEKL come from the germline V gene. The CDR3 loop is CASSQVEGGNEQFF. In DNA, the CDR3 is TGCGCCAGCAGCCAGGTGGAGGGTGGCAATGAGCAGTTCTTC.

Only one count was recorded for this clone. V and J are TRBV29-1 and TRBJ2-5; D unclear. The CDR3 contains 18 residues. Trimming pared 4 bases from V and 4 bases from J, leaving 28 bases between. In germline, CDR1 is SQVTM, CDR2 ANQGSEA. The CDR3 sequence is CSVGRVSHLKEFRETQYF. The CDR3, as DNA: TGCAGCGTTGGAAGGGTTTCTCATCTAAAGGAGTTTAGAGAGACCCAGTACTTC.

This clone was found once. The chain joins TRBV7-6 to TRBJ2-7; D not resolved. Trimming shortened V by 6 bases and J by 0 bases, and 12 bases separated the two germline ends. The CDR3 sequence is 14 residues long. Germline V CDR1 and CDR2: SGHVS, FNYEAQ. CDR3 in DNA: TGTGCCAGCAGTCCAGCCAGTAGCTCCTACGAGCAGTACTTC. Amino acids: CASSPASSSYEQYF.

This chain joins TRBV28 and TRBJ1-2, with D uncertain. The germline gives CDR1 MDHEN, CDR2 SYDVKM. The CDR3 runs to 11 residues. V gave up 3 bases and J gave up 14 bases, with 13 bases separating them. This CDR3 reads CASSFPDPLTF. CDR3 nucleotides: TGTGCCAGCAGTTTTCCTGACCCCCTAACCTTC.

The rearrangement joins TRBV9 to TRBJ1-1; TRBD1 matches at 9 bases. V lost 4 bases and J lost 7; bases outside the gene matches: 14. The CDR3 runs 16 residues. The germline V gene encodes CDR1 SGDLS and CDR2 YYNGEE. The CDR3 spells CASSPFRTGDYDEAFF. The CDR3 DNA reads TGTGCCAGCAGCCCCTTTAGGACAGGGGATTATGATGAAGCTTTCTTT.

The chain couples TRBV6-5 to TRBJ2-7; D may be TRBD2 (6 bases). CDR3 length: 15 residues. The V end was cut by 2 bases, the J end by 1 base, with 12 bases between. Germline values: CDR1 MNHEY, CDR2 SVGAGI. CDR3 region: CASSYTGDFSYEQYF. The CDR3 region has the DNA TGTGCCAGCAGTTACACGGGAGACTTTTCCTACGAGCAGTACTTC.

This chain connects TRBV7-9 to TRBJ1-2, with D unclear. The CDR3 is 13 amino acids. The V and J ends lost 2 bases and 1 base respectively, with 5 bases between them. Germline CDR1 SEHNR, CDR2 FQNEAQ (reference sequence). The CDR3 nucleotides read TGTGCCAGCAGCTTACAGATTAACTATGGCTACACCTTC. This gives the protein CASSLQINYGYTF.

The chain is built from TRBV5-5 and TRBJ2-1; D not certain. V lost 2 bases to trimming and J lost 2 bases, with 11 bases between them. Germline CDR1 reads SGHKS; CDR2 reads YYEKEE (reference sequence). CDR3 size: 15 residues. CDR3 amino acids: CASSFEDVAYNEQFF. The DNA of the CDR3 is TGTGCCAGCAGCTTCGAGGACGTAGCCTACAATGAGCAGTTCTTC.

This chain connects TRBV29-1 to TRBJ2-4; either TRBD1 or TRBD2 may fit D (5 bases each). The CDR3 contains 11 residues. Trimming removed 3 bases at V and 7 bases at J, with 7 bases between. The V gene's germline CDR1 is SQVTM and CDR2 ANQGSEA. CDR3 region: CSVEGENIQYF. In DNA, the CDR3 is TGCAGCGTTGAGGGGGAGAACATTCAGTACTTC.

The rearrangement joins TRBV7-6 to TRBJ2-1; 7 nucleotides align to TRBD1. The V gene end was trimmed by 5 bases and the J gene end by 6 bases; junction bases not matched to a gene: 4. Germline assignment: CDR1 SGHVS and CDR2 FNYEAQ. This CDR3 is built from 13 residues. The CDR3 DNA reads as TGTGCCAGCAGCCCTGGGACAGCCAATGAGCAGTTCTTC. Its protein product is CASSPGTANEQFF.